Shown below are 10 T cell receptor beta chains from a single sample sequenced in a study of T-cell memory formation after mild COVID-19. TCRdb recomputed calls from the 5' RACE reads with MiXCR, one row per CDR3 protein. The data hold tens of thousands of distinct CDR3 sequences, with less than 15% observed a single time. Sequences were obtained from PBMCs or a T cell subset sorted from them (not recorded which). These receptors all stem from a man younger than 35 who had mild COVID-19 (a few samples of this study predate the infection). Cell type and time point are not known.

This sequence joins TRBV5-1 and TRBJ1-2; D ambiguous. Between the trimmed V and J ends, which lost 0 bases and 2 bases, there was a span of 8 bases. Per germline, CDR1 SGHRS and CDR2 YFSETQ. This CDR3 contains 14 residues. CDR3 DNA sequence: TGCGCCAGCAGCTTGGTATCCCTAAACTATGGCTACACCTTC. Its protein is CASSLVSLNYGYTF. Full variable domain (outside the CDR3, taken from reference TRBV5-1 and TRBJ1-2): KAGVTQTPRYLIKTRGQQVTLSCSPISGHRSVSWYQQTPGQGLQFLFEYFSETQRNKGNFPGRFSGRQFSNSRSEMNVSTLELGDSALYLCASSLVSLNYGYTFGSGTRLTVV.

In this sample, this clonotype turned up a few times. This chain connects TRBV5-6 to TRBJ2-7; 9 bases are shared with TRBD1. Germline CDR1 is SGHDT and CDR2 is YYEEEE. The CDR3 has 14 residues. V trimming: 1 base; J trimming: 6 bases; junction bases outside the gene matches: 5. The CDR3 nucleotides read TGTGCCAGCAGCTTGCCGGGACAGGGTTCCGAGCAGTACTTC. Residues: CASSLPGQGSEQYF.

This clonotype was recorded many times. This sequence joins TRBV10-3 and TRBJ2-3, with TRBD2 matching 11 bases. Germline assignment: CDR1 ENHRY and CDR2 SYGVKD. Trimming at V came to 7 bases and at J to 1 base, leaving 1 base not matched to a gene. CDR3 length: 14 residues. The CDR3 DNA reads TGTGCCATCAAGACTAGCGGGGGCACAGATACGCAGTATTTT. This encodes CAIKTSGGTDTQYF.

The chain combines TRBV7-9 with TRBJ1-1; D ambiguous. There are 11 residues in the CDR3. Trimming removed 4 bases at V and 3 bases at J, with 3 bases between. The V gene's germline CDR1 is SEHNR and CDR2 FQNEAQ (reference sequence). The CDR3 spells CASSSYTEAFF. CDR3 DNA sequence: TGTGCCAGCAGCTCATACACTGAAGCTTTCTTT.

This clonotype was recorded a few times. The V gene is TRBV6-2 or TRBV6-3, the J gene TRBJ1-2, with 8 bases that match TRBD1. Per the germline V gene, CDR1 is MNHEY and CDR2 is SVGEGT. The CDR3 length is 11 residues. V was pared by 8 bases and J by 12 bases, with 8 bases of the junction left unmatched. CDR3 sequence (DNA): TGTGCCAGCGAGGACAGGGAACCTGACACCTTC. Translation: CASEDREPDTF.

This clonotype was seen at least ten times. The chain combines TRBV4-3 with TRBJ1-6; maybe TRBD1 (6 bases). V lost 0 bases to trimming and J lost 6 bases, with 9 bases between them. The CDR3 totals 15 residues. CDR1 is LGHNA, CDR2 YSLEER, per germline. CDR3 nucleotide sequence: TGCGCCAGCAGCCAAGACAGGGGTCGTAATTCACCCCTCCACTTT. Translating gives CASSQDRGRNSPLHF.

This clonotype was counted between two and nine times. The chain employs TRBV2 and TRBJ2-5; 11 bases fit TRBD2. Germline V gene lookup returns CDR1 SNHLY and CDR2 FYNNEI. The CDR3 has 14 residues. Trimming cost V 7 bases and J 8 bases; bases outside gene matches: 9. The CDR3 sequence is CASTEGTSGGTQYF. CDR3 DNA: TGTGCCAGCACCGAGGGTACTAGCGGGGGTACCCAGTACTTC.

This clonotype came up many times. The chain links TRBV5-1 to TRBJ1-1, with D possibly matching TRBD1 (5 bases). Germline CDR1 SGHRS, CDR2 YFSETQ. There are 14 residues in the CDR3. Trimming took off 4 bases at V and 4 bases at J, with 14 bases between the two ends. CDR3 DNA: TGCGCCAGCAGCGTGGTTGACAGAAGCACTGAAGCTTTCTTT. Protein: CASSVVDRSTEAFF.

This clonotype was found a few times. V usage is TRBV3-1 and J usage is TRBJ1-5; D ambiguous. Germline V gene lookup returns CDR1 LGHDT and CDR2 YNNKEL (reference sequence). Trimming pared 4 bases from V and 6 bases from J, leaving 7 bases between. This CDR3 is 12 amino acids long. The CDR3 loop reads CASSPAGQPQHF. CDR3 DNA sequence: TGTGCCAGCAGCCCAGCGGGTCAGCCCCAGCATTTT.

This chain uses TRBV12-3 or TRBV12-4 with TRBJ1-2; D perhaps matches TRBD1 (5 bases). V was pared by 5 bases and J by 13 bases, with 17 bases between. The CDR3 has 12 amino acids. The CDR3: CASSRGVEWPTF. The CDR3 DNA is TGTGCCAGCAGTCGGGGCGTAGAGTGGCCCACCTTC.